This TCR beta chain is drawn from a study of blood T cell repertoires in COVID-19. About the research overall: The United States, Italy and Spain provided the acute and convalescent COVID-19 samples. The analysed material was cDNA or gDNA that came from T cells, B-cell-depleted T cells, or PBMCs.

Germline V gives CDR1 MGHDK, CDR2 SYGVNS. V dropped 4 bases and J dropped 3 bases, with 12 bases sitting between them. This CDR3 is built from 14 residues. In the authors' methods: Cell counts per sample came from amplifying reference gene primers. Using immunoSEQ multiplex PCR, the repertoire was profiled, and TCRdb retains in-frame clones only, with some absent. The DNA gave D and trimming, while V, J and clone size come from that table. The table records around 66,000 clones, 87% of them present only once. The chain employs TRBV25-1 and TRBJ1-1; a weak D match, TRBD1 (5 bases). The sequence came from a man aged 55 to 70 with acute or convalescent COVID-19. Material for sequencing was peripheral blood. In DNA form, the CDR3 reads TGTGCCAGCAGTGCGGCAGGGAGGGACACTGAAGCTTTCTTT. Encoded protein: CASSAAGRDTEAFF.